This T cell receptor (beta chain) originates from a study of OX40 agonist ivuxolimab in advanced cancers. Details on this clone: Its antigen is not identified.

Generated by immunoSEQ multiplex PCR, the TCRdb table keeps only in-frame clones and is missing some. Of about 82,000 clones in the sample, 75% to 90% were seen once. Trimming took 4 bases from V and 15 from J, leaving 29 bases between them. The CDR3 spans 16 residues. CDR1 SEHNR and CDR2 FQNEAQ come from the germline V gene (reference sequence). Excluded were patients having autoimmune disease history or systemic immunosuppression. Overall study results and limits: Antigen specificity was not determined for the expanded peripheral T cells. More expanded clones were found, on average, in CD8+ than in CD4+ T cells.

Sequenced here: CD4+ or CD8+ T cells sorted from blood, sampled in a trial of the OX40 agonist ivuxolimab. V is TRBV7-9 and J is TRBJ2-3, with D tentatively TRBD1 or TRBD2 (5 bases each). This sequence originates from an adult with an advanced solid tumor such as melanoma, head and neck, liver or kidney cancer. In DNA form, the CDR3 reads TGTGCCAGCAGCTCAAAAAACTTAGGGCTTGGGACGGTGATATATTTT. It yields the protein CASSSKNLGLGTVIYF.